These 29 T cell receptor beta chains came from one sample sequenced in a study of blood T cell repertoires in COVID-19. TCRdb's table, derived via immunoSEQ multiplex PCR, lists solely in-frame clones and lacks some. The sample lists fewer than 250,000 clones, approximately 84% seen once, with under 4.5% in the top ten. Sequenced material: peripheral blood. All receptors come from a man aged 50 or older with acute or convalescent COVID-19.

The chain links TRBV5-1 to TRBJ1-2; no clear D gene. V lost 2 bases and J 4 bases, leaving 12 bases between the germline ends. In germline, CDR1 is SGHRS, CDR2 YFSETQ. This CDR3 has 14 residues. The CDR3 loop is CASSLRESIYGYTF. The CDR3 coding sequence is TGCGCCAGCAGCTTAAGAGAGTCTATCTATGGCTACACCTTC.

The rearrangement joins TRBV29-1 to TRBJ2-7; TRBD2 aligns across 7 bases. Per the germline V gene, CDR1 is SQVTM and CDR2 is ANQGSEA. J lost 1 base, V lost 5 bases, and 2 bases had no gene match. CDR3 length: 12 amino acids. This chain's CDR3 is CSVQAGSYEQYF. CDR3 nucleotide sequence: TGCAGCGTTCAAGCGGGGTCCTACGAGCAGTACTTC.

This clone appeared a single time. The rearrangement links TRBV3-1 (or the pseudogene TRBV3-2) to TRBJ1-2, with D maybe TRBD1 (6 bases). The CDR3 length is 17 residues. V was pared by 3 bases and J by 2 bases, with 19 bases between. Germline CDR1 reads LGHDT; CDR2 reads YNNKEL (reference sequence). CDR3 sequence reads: CASSQGVGQYTNYGYTF. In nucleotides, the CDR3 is TGTGCCAGCAGCCAGGGGGTTGGACAGTACACGAACTATGGCTACACCTTC.

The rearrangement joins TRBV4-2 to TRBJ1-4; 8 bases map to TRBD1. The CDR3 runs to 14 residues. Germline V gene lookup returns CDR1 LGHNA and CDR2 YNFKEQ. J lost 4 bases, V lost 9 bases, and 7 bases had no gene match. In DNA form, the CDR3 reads TGTGCCAGTTCGTTCGGACAGGGTAATGAAAAACTGTTTTTT. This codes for CASSFGQGNEKLFF.

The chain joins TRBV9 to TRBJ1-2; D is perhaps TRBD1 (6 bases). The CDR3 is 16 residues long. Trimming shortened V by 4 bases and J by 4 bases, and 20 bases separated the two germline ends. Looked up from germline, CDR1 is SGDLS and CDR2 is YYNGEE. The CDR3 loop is CASSPRYGGGVYGYTF. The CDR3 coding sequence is TGTGCCAGCAGCCCTCGGTACGGGGGGGGCGTCTATGGCTACACCTTC.

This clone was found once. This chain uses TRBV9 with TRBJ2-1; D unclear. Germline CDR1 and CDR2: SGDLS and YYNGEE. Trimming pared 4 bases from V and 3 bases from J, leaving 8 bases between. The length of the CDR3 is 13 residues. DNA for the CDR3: TGTGCCAGCAGCTCCGCCAGCTACAATGAGCAGTTCTTC. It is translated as CASSSASYNEQFF.

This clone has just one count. In nucleotides, the CDR3 is TGTGCCAGTAGTATTGGACTAGCGGCGATCTACGAGCAGTACTTC. Translation gives CASSIGLAAIYEQYF. The V call is TRBV19, the J call TRBJ2-7, with 10 bases lining up with TRBD2. From germline, CDR1 is LNHDA and CDR2 SQIVND (reference sequence). With V trimmed by 3 bases and J by 3 bases, 5 bases remained unmatched. The CDR3 runs 15 residues.

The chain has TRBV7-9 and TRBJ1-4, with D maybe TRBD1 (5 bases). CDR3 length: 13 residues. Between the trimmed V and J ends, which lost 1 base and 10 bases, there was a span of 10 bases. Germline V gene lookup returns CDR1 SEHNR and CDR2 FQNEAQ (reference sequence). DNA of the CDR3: TGTGCCAGCAGCTTAGGGGGGGAAGGAAAACTGTTTTTT. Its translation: CASSLGGEGKLFF. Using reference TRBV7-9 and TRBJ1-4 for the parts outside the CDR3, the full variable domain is DTGVSQNPRHKITKRGQNVTFRCDPISEHNRLYWYRQTLGQGPEFLTYFQNEAQLEKSRLLSDRFSAERPKGSFSTLEIQRTEQGDSAMYLCASSLGGEGKLFFGSGTQLSVL.

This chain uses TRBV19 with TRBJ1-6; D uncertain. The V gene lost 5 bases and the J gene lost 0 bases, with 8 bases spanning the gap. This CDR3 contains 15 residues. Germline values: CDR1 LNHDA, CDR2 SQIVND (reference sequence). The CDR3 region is CASSGSGSYNSPLHF. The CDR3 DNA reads TGTGCCAGTAGTGGGTCGGGCTCCTATAATTCACCCCTCCACTTT. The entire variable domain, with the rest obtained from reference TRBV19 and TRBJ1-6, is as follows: DGGITQSPKYLFRKEGQNVTLSCEQNLNHDAMYWYRQDPGQGLRLIYYSQIVNDFQKGDIAEGYSVSREKKESFPLTVTSAQKNPTAFYLCASSGSGSYNSPLHFGNGTRLTVT.

The CDR3, as DNA: TGTGCCAGCAGCTTAGGAGGACGGACAAGGGGGGAGACCCAGTACTTC. This sequence encodes CASSLGGRTRGETQYF. The gene calls are TRBV11-2 and TRBJ2-5; tentatively, D is TRBD1 (6 bases). The germline gives CDR1 SGHAT, CDR2 FQNNGV. CDR3 length: 16 amino acids. V was trimmed by 1 base and J by 5 bases, leaving 17 bases between them.

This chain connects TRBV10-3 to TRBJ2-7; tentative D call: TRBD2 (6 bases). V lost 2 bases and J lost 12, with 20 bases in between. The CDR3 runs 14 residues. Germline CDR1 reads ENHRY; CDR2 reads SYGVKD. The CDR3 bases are TGTGCCATCAGTGAGGGGGACGGGAGAGCCAGCTTGTACTTC. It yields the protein CAISEGDGRASLYF.

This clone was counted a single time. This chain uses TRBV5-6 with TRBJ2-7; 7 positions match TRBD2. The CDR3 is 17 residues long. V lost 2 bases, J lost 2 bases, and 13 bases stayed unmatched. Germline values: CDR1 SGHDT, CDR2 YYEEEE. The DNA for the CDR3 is TGTGCCAGCAGCTTTGGCATTGGGAGGGGCCGGACCTACGAGCAGTACTTC. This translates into CASSFGIGRGRTYEQYF.

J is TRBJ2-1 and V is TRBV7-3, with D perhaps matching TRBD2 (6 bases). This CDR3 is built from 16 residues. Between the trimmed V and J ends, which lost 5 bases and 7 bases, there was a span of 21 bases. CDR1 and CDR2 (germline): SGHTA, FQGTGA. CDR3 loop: CASSPPLANLCNEQFF. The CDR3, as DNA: TGTGCCAGCAGCCCCCCCCTAGCGAATCTTTGTAATGAGCAGTTCTTC.

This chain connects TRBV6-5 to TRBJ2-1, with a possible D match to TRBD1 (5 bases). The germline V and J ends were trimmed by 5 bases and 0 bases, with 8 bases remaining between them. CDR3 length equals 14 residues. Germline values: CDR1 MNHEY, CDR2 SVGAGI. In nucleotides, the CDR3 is TGTGCCAGCAGTCGACAGAGCTCCTACAATGAGCAGTTCTTC. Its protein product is CASSRQSSYNEQFF.

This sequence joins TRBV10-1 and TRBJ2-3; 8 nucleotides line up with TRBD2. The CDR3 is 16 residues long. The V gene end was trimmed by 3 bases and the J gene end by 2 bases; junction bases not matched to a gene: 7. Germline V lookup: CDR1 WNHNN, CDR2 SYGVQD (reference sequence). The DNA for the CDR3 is TGCGCCAGCAGTGAACAGCGGGGGCTCTACACAGATACGCAGTATTTT. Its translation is CASSEQRGLYTDTQYF.

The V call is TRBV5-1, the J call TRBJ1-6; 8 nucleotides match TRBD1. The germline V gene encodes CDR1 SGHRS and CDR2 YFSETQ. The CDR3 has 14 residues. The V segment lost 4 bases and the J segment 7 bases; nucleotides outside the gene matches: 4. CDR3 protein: CASSVDRENSPLHF. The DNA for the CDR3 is TGCGCCAGCAGCGTGGACAGGGAGAATTCACCCCTCCACTTT.

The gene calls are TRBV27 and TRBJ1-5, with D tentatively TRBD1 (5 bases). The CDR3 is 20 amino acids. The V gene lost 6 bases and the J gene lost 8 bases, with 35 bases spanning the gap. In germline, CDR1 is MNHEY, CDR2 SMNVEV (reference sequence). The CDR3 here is CASRPRGTYLGRVGGEPQHF. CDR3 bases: TGTGCCAGCAGACCCCGGGGAACATACTTAGGCAGGGTGGGCGGGGAGCCCCAGCATTTT.

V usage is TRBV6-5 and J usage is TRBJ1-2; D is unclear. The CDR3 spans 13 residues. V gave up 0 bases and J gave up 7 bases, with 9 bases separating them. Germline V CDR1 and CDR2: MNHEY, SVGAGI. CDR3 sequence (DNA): TGTGCCAGCAGTTACTCTGGGCGGGCTGGCTACACCTTC. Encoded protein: CASSYSGRAGYTF.

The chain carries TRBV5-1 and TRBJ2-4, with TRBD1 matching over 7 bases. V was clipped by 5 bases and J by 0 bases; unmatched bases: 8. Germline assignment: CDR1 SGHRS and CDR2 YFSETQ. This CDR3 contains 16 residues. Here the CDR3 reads CASSPTGSVAKNIQYF. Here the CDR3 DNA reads TGCGCCAGCAGTCCGACAGGGTCCGTAGCCAAAAACATTCAGTACTTC.

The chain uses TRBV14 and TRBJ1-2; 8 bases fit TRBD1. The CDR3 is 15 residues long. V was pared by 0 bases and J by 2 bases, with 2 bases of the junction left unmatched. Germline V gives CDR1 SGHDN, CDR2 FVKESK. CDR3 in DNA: TGTGCCAGCAGCCAAGATCAGGGGGCGAACTATGGCTACACCTTC. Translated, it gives CASSQDQGANYGYTF.

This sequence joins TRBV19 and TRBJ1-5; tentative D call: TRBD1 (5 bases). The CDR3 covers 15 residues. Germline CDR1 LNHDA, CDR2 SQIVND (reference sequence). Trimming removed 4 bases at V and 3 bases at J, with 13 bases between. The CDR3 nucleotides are TGTGCCAGTAGTAGGGGAGGGGTGATCAATCAGCCCCAGCATTTT. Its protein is CASSRGGVINQPQHF.

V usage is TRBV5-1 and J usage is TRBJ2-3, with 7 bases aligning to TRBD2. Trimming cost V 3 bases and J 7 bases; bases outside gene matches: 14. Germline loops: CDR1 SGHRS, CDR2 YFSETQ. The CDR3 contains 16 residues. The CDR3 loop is CASSSPRGGSGYTQYF. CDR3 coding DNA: TGCGCCAGCAGCTCCCCAAGGGGCGGGAGCGGGTATACGCAGTATTTT.

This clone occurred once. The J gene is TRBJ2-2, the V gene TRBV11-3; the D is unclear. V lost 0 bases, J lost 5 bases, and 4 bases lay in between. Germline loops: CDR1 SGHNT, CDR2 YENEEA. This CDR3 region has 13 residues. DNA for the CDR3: TGTGCCAGCAGCTTAGAATATACCGGGGAGCTGTTTTTT. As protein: CASSLEYTGELFF.

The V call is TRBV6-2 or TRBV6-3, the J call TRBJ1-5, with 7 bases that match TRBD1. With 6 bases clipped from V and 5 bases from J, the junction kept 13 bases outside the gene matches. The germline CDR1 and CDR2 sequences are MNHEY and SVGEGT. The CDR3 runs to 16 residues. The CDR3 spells CASSPGDSDLHQPQHF. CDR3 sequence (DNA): TGTGCCAGCAGCCCCGGGGACAGTGACCTCCATCAGCCCCAGCATTTT.

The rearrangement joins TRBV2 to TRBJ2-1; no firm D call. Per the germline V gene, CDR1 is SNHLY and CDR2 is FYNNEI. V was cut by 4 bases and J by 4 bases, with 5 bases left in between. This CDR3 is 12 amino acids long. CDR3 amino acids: CASSVAYNEQFF. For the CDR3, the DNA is TGTGCCAGCAGTGTCGCGTACAATGAGCAGTTCTTC. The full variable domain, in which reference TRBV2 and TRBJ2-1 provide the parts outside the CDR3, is EPEVTQTPSHQVTQMGQEVILRCVPISNHLYFYWYRQILGQKVEFLVSFYNNEISEKSEIFDDQFSVERPDGSNFTLKIRSTKLEDSAMYFCASSVAYNEQFFGPGTRLTVL.

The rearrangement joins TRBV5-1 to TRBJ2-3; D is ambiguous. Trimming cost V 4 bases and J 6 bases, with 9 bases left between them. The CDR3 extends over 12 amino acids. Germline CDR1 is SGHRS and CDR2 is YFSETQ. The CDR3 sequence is CASSPEPDTQYF. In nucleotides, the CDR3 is TGCGCCAGCAGCCCAGAACCCGATACGCAGTATTTT.

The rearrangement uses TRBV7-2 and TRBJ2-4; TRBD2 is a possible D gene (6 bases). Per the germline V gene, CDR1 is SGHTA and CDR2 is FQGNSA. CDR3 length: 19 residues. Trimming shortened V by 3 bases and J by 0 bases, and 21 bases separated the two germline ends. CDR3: CASSLGRGSGWLAKNIQYF. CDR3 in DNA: TGTGCCAGCAGCTTGGGGCGGGGTAGCGGATGGCTAGCCAAAAACATTCAGTACTTC. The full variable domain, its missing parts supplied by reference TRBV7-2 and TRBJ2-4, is GAGVSQSPSNKVTEKGKDVELRCDPISGHTALYWYRQSLGQGLEFLIYFQGNSAPDKSGLPSDRFSAERTGGSVSTLTIQRTQQEDSAVYLCASSLGRGSGWLAKNIQYFGAGTRLSVL.

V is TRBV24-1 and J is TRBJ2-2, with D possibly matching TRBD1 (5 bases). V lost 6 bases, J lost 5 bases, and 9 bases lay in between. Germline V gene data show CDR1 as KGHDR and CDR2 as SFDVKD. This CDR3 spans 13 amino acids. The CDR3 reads CATSNRLTGELFF. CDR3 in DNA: TGTGCCACCAGTAACAGGCTGACCGGGGAGCTGTTTTTT.

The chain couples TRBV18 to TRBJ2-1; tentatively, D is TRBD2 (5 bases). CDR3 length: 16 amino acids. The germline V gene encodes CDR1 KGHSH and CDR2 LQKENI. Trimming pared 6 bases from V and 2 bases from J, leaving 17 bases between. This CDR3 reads CASSTSADPTYNEQFF. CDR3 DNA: TGTGCCAGCTCGACTTCAGCGGACCCCACCTACAATGAGCAGTTCTTC.